The 9 T cell receptor beta chains given below trace back to one sample, sequenced in a study of control samples from healthy donors and cancer patients. Sequencing was performed with immunoSEQ multiplex PCR; in TCRdb, only in-frame clones are kept and a portion is missing. The profile shows fewer than 100,000 clones, roughly four fifths of them singletons. The sample comprised blood. The receptors were gathered from a man aged 55 to 69 in good health.

This chain joins TRBV27 and TRBJ2-7; D not certain. The V end lost 3 bases, the J end lost 3 bases, and 9 bases lay between the germline ends. Germline loops: CDR1 MNHEY, CDR2 SMNVEV (reference sequence). CDR3 size: 13 residues. The CDR3 loop is CASSFGRRYEQYF. The CDR3 nucleotides read TGTGCCAGCAGTTTCGGACGTCGCTACGAGCAGTACTTC.

This clone appeared a single time. The chain combines TRBV19 with TRBJ2-7, with TRBD2 matching 10 bases. V shed 5 bases, J shed 6 bases, and the junction held 10 bases outside the gene matches. The CDR3 is 15 residues long. The germline gives CDR1 LNHDA, CDR2 SQIVND (reference sequence). The CDR3 loop is CASSRPAGGPGEQYF. The CDR3 DNA follows: TGTGCCAGTAGTCGACCAGCGGGAGGGCCTGGCGAGCAGTACTTC.

V gene TRBV10-2 combines with J gene TRBJ2-5; D is perhaps TRBD2 (5 bases). Looked up from germline, CDR1 is WSHSY and CDR2 is SAAADI. The CDR3 covers 15 residues. Deletions cut 2 bases from V and 2 bases from J, with 12 bases between. The CDR3 coding sequence is TGCGCCAGCAGTGAGCCTGGACTTAAACAAGAGACCCAGTACTTC. As protein: CASSEPGLKQETQYF.

The chain joins TRBV29-1 to TRBJ1-1; D remains ambiguous. The CDR3 is 12 amino acids. Looked up from germline, CDR1 is SQVTM and CDR2 is ANQGSEA. The V end was cut by 7 bases, the J end by 3 bases, with 12 bases between. The CDR3, as DNA: TGCAGCGCCGCCGTCGGGGACACTGAAGCTTTCTTT. Translation gives CSAAVGDTEAFF.

The genes are TRBV28 and TRBJ2-7; D is perhaps TRBD2 (5 bases). Germline CDR1 reads MDHEN; CDR2 reads SYDVKM. CDR3 size: 15 residues. Trimming shortened V by 4 bases and J by 1 base, and 14 bases separated the two germline ends. The CDR3 bases are TGTGCCAGCAGTTCGGTAGCGTCCGGATCCTACGAGCAGTACTTC. Protein sequence: CASSSVASGSYEQYF.

This clone was counted a few times. The CDR3 loop reads CASSHDMSLFNEKLFF. Written as DNA, the CDR3 is TGCGCCAGCAGCCACGACATGTCTCTTTTTAATGAAAAACTGTTTTTT. The chain links TRBV4-1 to TRBJ1-4; D is unclear. With 3 bases removed from V and 4 bases from J, the gap between germline ends came to 15 bases. The CDR3 covers 16 residues. Germline V lookup: CDR1 MGHRA, CDR2 YSYEKL.

The sample holds a few counts of this clone. The chain uses TRBV9 and TRBJ2-5; D not resolved. Trimming cost V 0 bases and J 5 bases, with 11 bases left between them. From germline, CDR1 is SGDLS and CDR2 YYNGEE. The CDR3 sequence is 14 residues long. The CDR3, as DNA: TGTGCCAGCAGCGTAGGTCCCACCGCGGAGACCCAGTACTTC. Translation gives CASSVGPTAETQYF.

The chain employs TRBV5-4 and TRBJ2-3; 10 nucleotides agree with TRBD1. This CDR3 is built from 16 residues. After removal of 4 bases from V and 6 bases from J, the junction contained 11 bases not matched to a gene. CDR1 and CDR2 from the germline V gene are SGHNT and YYREEE (reference sequence). The CDR3 DNA is TGTGCCAGCAGCCATTCCCCGGGACAGGGGACGGATACGCAGTATTTT. Its protein is CASSHSPGQGTDTQYF.

CDR3 sequence reads: CAWSLLGGGGEAFF. In DNA, the CDR3 is TGTGCCTGGAGTCTTCTAGGGGGCGGAGGTGAAGCTTTCTTT. The chain couples TRBV30 to TRBJ1-1, with 7 nucleotides matching TRBD1. J lost 7 bases, V lost 2 bases, and 10 bases had no gene match. The CDR3 is 14 amino acids. From germline, CDR1 is GTSNPN and CDR2 SVGIG (reference sequence).